A single sample is the source of the 31 T cell receptor beta chains below, sequenced in a study of blood T cell repertoires in COVID-19. Clones were sequenced by immunoSEQ multiplex PCR, and TCRdb holds only the in-frame ones, with some missing. The repertoire includes more than 200,000 clones, about 85% of them detected once, and 9.5% to 14% sits in the top ten. The sample comprised PBMCs or T cells enriched from blood (not recorded which). The receptors here all came from a man aged 25-45 years who had recovered from COVID-19.

The J gene is TRBJ2-1, the V gene TRBV7-9, with TRBD2 matching over 7 bases. The CDR3 extends over 15 amino acids. Germline V CDR1 and CDR2: SEHNR, FQNEAQ (reference sequence). V dropped 5 bases and J dropped 8; count of bases not matched to a gene: 12. CDR3 bases: TGTGCCAGCAGCCAGGTGCGGCGGGAGAGTGATGAGCAGTTCTTC. Protein: CASSQVRRESDEQFF.

The V call is TRBV9, the J call TRBJ1-6, with D perhaps TRBD1 (6 bases). V gave up 3 bases and J gave up 7 bases, with 14 bases separating them. The germline V gene encodes CDR1 SGDLS and CDR2 YYNGEE. CDR3 length equals 15 residues. Here the CDR3 reads CASSGRDNKNSPLHF. The CDR3 DNA follows: TGTGCCAGCAGCGGACGGGACAACAAAAATTCACCCCTCCACTTT.

The V and J genes are TRBV12-3 or TRBV12-4 and TRBJ1-2, with D unclear. The CDR3 loop spans 11 amino acids. V shed 6 bases and J shed 8 bases, with 10 bases lying between them. CDR3 nucleotides: TGTGCCAGCAGCCTTGGCAGGGGCTACACCTTC. Its protein product is CASSLGRGYTF.

The chain employs TRBV28 and TRBJ2-5; TRBD1 might be the D (6 bases). The CDR3 loop spans 14 amino acids. Deletions cut 2 bases from V and 2 bases from J, with 9 bases between. Germline V gene data show CDR1 as MDHEN and CDR2 as SYDVKM. The chain's CDR3 is CASSLQGSQETQYF. The CDR3 DNA reads as TGTGCCAGCAGTTTACAGGGGTCGCAAGAGACCCAGTACTTC.

The J gene is TRBJ2-2, the V gene TRBV7-2; a weak D match, TRBD2 (6 bases). CDR3 length: 17 residues. Trimming removed 5 bases at V and 6 bases at J, with 22 bases between. The germline CDR1 and CDR2 sequences are SGHTA and FQGNSA. In DNA form, the CDR3 reads TGTGCCAGCAGCCTACAACCTTCGACTAGTTCGGCCGGGGAGCTGTTTTTT. This codes for CASSLQPSTSSAGELFF.

V and J are TRBV28 and TRBJ1-4; possibly TRBD1 for D (5 bases). With 5 bases removed from V and 8 bases from J, the gap between germline ends came to 18 bases. CDR3 length equals 15 residues. Per germline, CDR1 MDHEN and CDR2 SYDVKM. In DNA, the CDR3 is TGTGCCAGCAGTCCACCGGGACCCGGAGGGGAAAAACTGTTTTTT. Translated, it gives CASSPPGPGGEKLFF. Variable domain in full (rest from reference TRBV28 and TRBJ1-4): DVKVTQSSRYLVKRTGEKVFLECVQDMDHENMFWYRQDPGLGLRLIYFSYDVKMKEKGDIPEGYSVSREKKERFSLILESASTNQTSMYLCASSPPGPGGEKLFFGSGTQLSVL.

The chain combines TRBV2 with TRBJ2-2; no firm D call. Trimming took off 6 bases at V and 2 bases at J, with 7 bases between the two ends. CDR1 SNHLY and CDR2 FYNNEI come from the germline V gene. This CDR3 has 13 amino acids. CDR3 DNA: TGTGCCAGCAGGGGCAGTAACACCGGGGAGCTGTTTTTT. Amino acid sequence: CASRGSNTGELFF.

This clone was recorded a few times. The chain recombines TRBV19 with TRBJ2-1; D is uncertain. Trimming stripped 5 bases from V and 6 bases from J, with 11 bases between. CDR1 and CDR2 (germline): LNHDA, SQIVND (reference sequence). This CDR3 has 13 residues. The CDR3 DNA sequence: TGTGCCAGTAGTCCGTCACCGGGCAATGAGCAGTTCTTC. Protein product: CASSPSPGNEQFF.

Details on this clone: At the DNA level, this CDR3 is encoded by other sequences in the same sample as well. J is TRBJ1-2 and V is TRBV28, with a weak D call TRBD1 (5 bases). From germline, CDR1 is MDHEN and CDR2 SYDVKM. V was clipped by 3 bases and J by 4 bases, with 6 bases between them. The CDR3 runs to 12 residues. The CDR3 loop is CASSLGGYGYTF. CDR3 bases: TGTGCCAGCAGTTTGGGGGGCTATGGCTACACCTTC.

This clone was detected once. The chain couples TRBV5-6 to TRBJ1-2, with D tentatively TRBD1 (6 bases). With 6 bases removed from V and 4 bases from J, the gap between germline ends came to 16 bases. CDR3 length: 14 amino acids. CDR1 is SGHDT and CDR2 is YYEEEE in the germline V gene. For the CDR3, the DNA is TGTGCCAGCATACCTACAGGGTCGTCCTATGGCTACACCTTC. Protein sequence: CASIPTGSSYGYTF. The full variable domain, in which reference TRBV5-6 and TRBJ1-2 provide the parts outside the CDR3, is DAGVTQSPTHLIKTRGQQVTLRCSPKSGHDTVSWYQQALGQGPQFIFQYYEEEERQRGNFPDRFSGHQFPNYSSELNVNALLLGDSALYLCASIPTGSSYGYTFGSGTRLTVV.

This chain uses TRBV18 with TRBJ1-1, with D possibly being TRBD1 (5 bases). The CDR3 runs to 13 residues. V dropped 3 bases and J dropped 3 bases, with 8 bases sitting between them. The germline V gene encodes CDR1 KGHSH and CDR2 LQKENI. CDR3 sequence: CASSPRGDTEAFF. The CDR3 nucleotides read TGTGCCAGCTCACCTAGGGGTGACACTGAAGCTTTCTTT. The full variable domain, with the rest looked up from reference TRBV18 and TRBJ1-1, is NAGVMQNPRHLVRRRGQEARLRCSPMKGHSHVYWYRQLPEEGLKFMVYLQKENIIDESGMPKERFSAEFPKEGPSILRIQQVVRGDSAAYFCASSPRGDTEAFFGQGTRLTVV.

The rearrangement uses TRBV6-2 or TRBV6-3 and TRBJ1-2; TRBD1 might be the D (6 bases). Germline V gives CDR1 MNHEY, CDR2 SVGEGT. V was clipped by 5 bases and J by 2 bases, with 12 bases between them. The CDR3 runs to 14 residues. This chain's CDR3 is CASSAGVVNYGYTF. The CDR3 nucleotides are TGTGCCAGCAGTGCAGGGGTCGTCAACTATGGCTACACCTTC.

This clone has just a few counts. The genes are TRBV3-1 (or the pseudogene TRBV3-2) and TRBJ2-3, with D unclear. CDR3 length: 12 amino acids. The V end lost 0 bases, the J end lost 8 bases, and 6 bases lay between the germline ends. The germline gives CDR1 LGHDT, CDR2 YNNKEL (reference sequence). The CDR3 loop reads CASSQELATQYF. CDR3 coding DNA: TGTGCCAGCAGCCAAGAACTCGCTACGCAGTATTTT.

Details on this clone: The sample holds other DNA sequences that translate to the same CDR3. The chain uses TRBV3-1 (or the pseudogene TRBV3-2) and TRBJ2-3; 7 nucleotides agree with TRBD2. Germline CDR1 LGHDT, CDR2 YNNKEL (reference sequence). After removal of 4 bases from V and 0 bases from J, the junction contained 7 bases not matched to a gene. This CDR3 comprises 16 residues. CDR3 amino acids: CASSPFSGSSTDTQYF. CDR3 DNA sequence: TGTGCCAGCAGCCCTTTTAGCGGGTCTAGCACAGATACGCAGTATTTT.

The chain recombines TRBV3-1 (or the pseudogene TRBV3-2) with TRBJ1-6; D is unresolved. CDR3 length: 15 amino acids. Germline-derived CDR1 and CDR2 are LGHDT and YNNKEL (reference sequence). V dropped 0 bases and J dropped 7 bases, with 10 bases sitting between them. In DNA, the CDR3 is TGTGCCAGCAGCCAAGATCTCCCCAGAAATTCACCCCTCCACTTT. This translates into CASSQDLPRNSPLHF.

This clone appeared once. The CDR3 region has the DNA TGTGCCAGCAGTGAGGGGGTCCTCTCGCTTAATTCACCCCTCCACTTT. Protein sequence: CASSEGVLSLNSPLHF. V gene TRBV28 combines with J gene TRBJ1-6, with a possible D match to TRBD1 (6 bases). V gave up 5 bases and J gave up 6 bases, with 17 bases separating them. The germline gives CDR1 MDHEN, CDR2 SYDVKM. The CDR3 is made up of 16 amino acids.

This clone was seen only once. The DNA for the CDR3 is TGCGCCAGCAGCCAAGGGGTAGCGGGGGGGGCAGATACGCAGTATTTT. Its protein product is CASSQGVAGGADTQYF. The chain has TRBV4-3 and TRBJ2-3; 11 nucleotides align to TRBD2. This CDR3 is built from 16 residues. The ends lost 1 base at V and 4 bases at J; junction bases unmatched: 4. Germline CDR1 reads LGHNA; CDR2 reads YSLEER.

The rearrangement uses TRBV30 and TRBJ1-1, with no clear D. CDR3 length: 13 residues. Germline assignment: CDR1 GTSNPN and CDR2 SVGIG (reference sequence). Trimming removed 3 bases from V and 2 bases from J, with 10 bases in between. CDR3 amino acids: CAWRAGFNTEAFF. The CDR3 DNA is TGTGCCTGGAGGGCAGGATTTAACACTGAAGCTTTCTTT.

J is TRBJ2-2 and V is TRBV28; possible D gene TRBD1, 6 bases. The CDR3 is 13 amino acids. The V end lost 6 bases, the J end lost 7 bases, and 12 bases lay between the germline ends. CDR1 is MDHEN, CDR2 SYDVKM, per germline. Written as DNA, the CDR3 is TGTGCCAGCAGGTACAGGGTCCTCGGGGAGCTGTTTTTT. This sequence encodes CASRYRVLGELFF.

This sequence joins TRBV9 and TRBJ1-3, with D possibly matching TRBD1 (5 bases). CDR3 length equals 14 residues. Trimming shortened V by 3 bases and J by 2 bases, and 9 bases separated the two germline ends. CDR1 SGDLS and CDR2 YYNGEE come from the germline V gene. CDR3: CASSGAGTGNTIYF. The CDR3 nucleotides are TGTGCCAGCAGCGGGGCAGGGACTGGAAACACCATATATTTT.

J is TRBJ1-1 and V is TRBV11-1, with D possibly matching TRBD1 (6 bases). Trimming pared 5 bases from V and 2 bases from J, leaving 12 bases between. CDR1 is SGHAT, CDR2 FQDESV, per germline (reference sequence). This CDR3 is 14 amino acids long. The CDR3 spells CASSPGQGNTEAFF. CDR3 bases: TGTGCCAGCAGCCCGGGACAAGGAAACACTGAAGCTTTCTTT.

The chain has TRBV5-1 and TRBJ1-5; tentative D call: TRBD1 (5 bases). The CDR3 length is 14 residues. CDR1 is SGHRS, CDR2 YFSETQ, per germline. The V end lost 4 bases, the J end lost 1 base, and 9 bases lay between the germline ends. As DNA, the CDR3 is TGCGCCAGCAGCAAATCAGGGAGCAATCAGCCCCAGCATTTT. Residues: CASSKSGSNQPQHF.

The table lists this clone with a count of one. V gene TRBV5-1 combines with J gene TRBJ1-2, with no clear D. Germline-derived CDR1 and CDR2 are SGHRS and YFSETQ. The V end lost 1 base, the J end lost 9 bases, and 16 bases lay between the germline ends. This CDR3 region has 14 residues. CDR3 region: CASSLLEGTDSYTF. CDR3 DNA sequence: TGCGCCAGCAGCTTGTTAGAGGGTACTGATAGCTACACCTTC.

The V call is TRBV2, the J call TRBJ1-1; D is perhaps TRBD1 (6 bases). The germline V gene has CDR1 SNHLY and CDR2 FYNNEI. V lost 5 bases, J lost 5 bases, and 12 bases lay in between. The CDR3 contains 13 residues. For the CDR3, the DNA is TGTGCCAGCAGTCTACAGGGTCGAACTGAAGCTTTCTTT. It translates to CASSLQGRTEAFF. The full variable domain, in which reference TRBV2 and TRBJ1-1 provide the parts outside the CDR3, is EPEVTQTPSHQVTQMGQEVILRCVPISNHLYFYWYRQILGQKVEFLVSFYNNEISEKSEIFDDQFSVERPDGSNFTLKIRSTKLEDSAMYFCASSLQGRTEAFFGQGTRLTVV.

Details on this clone: The identical CDR3 is also encoded by other nucleotide sequences in the sample. This rearrangement joins TRBV6-5 to TRBJ1-2; D not resolved. Germline CDR1 and CDR2: MNHEY and SVGAGI. The CDR3 runs 13 residues. Trimming removed 2 bases from V and 4 bases from J, with 8 bases in between. The CDR3 reads CASSYSGVYGYTF. In DNA, the CDR3 is TGTGCCAGCAGTTACAGCGGGGTCTATGGCTACACCTTC.

The J gene is TRBJ2-3, the V gene TRBV19; TRBD2 might be the D (7 bases). Germline loops: CDR1 LNHDA, CDR2 SQIVND (reference sequence). V was cut by 3 bases and J by 14 bases, with 15 bases left in between. The CDR3 has 12 residues. The DNA of the CDR3 is TGTGCCAGTAGTATGGCGGGGGCGACTTTGTATTTT. Its translation: CASSMAGATLYF.

The J gene is TRBJ1-6, the V gene TRBV30; a weak D match, TRBD1 (6 bases). The CDR3 totals 15 residues. Germline V gives CDR1 GTSNPN, CDR2 SVGIG (reference sequence). V shed 8 bases and J shed 6 bases, with 20 bases lying between them. DNA of the CDR3: TGTGCCACCAGGGGCAGGGCCCCCGTTAATTCACCCCTCCACTTT. Its translation is CATRGRAPVNSPLHF.

V and J are TRBV6-5 and TRBJ1-1, with 8 bases that match TRBD1. The trim removed 5 bases at V and 4 bases at J, leaving 3 bases unmatched. Germline lookup yields CDR1 MNHEY and CDR2 SVGAGI. This CDR3 comprises 13 residues. For the CDR3, the DNA is TGTGCCAGCAGTCGACAGGGGACCACTGAAGCTTTCTTT. The encoded protein is CASSRQGTTEAFF.

The chain combines TRBV15 with TRBJ1-1; D remains unclear. The germline V gene encodes CDR1 LNHNV and CDR2 YYDKDF (reference sequence). Trimming removed 0 bases from V and 6 bases from J, with 11 bases in between. This CDR3 contains 14 residues. This CDR3 is CATSRDAGYPEAFF. The CDR3 bases are TGTGCCACCAGCAGAGATGCGGGTTACCCTGAAGCTTTCTTT.

The chain employs TRBV5-6 and TRBJ2-7; 8 bases map to TRBD2. The V segment lost 1 base and the J segment 6 bases; nucleotides outside the gene matches: 9. From germline, CDR1 is SGHDT and CDR2 YYEEEE. The CDR3 extends over 15 amino acids. DNA for the CDR3: TGTGCCAGCAGCTTGCCCAGCGGGAGCCCTTCCGAGCAGTACTTC. This sequence encodes CASSLPSGSPSEQYF.

This chain connects TRBV27 to TRBJ2-2; D unresolved. V was cut by 6 bases and J by 5 bases, with 13 bases left in between. Germline CDR1 MNHEY, CDR2 SMNVEV (reference sequence). The CDR3 is made up of 14 amino acids. CDR3: CASRRGGGTGELFF. The CDR3 DNA is TGTGCCAGCAGGAGAGGTGGTGGTACCGGGGAGCTGTTTTTT.